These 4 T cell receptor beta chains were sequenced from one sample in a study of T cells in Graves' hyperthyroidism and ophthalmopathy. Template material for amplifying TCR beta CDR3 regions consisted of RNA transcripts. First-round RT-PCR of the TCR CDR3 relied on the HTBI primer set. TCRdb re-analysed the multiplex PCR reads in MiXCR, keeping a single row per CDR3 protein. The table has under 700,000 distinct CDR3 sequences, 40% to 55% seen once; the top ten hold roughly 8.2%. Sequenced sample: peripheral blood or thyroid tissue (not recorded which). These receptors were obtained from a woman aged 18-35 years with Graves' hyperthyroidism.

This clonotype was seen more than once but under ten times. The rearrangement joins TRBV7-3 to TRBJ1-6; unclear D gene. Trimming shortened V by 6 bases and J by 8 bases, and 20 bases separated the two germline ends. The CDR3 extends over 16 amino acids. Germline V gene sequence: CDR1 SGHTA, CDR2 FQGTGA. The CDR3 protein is CASSSTSGSPDSPLHF. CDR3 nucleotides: TGTGCCAGCAGTTCTACGTCCGGGAGCCCAGATTCACCCCTCCACTTT.

CDR3 residues: CASSPITRDEKLFF. The CDR3 nucleotides are TGTGCCAGCAGCCCAATAACCAGGGATGAAAAACTGTTTTTT. This chain links TRBV5-6 with TRBJ1-4; a possible D gene is TRBD1 (5 bases). Trimming removed 4 bases at V and 6 bases at J, with 13 bases between. The germline V gene encodes CDR1 SGHDT and CDR2 YYEEEE. CDR3 length: 14 residues. The complete variable domain, with remaining parts taken from reference TRBV5-6 and TRBJ1-4, reads DAGVTQSPTHLIKTRGQQVTLRCSPKSGHDTVSWYQQALGQGPQFIFQYYEEEERQRGNFPDRFSGHQFPNYSSELNVNALLLGDSALYLCASSPITRDEKLFFGSGTQLSVL.

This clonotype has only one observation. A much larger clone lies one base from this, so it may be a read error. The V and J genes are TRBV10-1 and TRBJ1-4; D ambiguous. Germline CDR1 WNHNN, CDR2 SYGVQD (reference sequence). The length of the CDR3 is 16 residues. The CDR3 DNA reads TGCGCCAGCAGTGAGGGTGACCCAGCTACTAATGAAAAACTGGTTTTT. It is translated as CASSEGDPATNEKLVF.

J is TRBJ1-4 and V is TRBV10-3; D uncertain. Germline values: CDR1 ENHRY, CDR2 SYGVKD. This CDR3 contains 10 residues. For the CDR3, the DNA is TGTGCTTCCCCCAGCGGGAAACTGTTTTTT. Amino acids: CASPSGKLFF.